This passage covers 5 T cell receptor beta chains from one sample sequenced in a study of molecular identifiers for immune sequencing clone quantification. Each CDR3 protein is one row after TCRdb ran MiXCR on the PCR reads. The repertoire holds some 650,000 distinct CDR3 sequences, with 15% to 20% as singletons. Specimen: naive CD8+ T cells from blood, with Jurkat cell RNA spiked in. The subset denotes: FACS-sorted CD8+CD4-CCR7+CD45RA+ naive T cells. These receptor sequences come from a human donor in good health. Some libraries in this study had Jurkat cell RNA spiked in.

Ten or more counts support this clonotype. The chain uses TRBV29-1 and TRBJ2-7; D possibly uses TRBD1 or TRBD2 (6 bases each). CDR3 size: 13 residues. Germline lookup yields CDR1 SQVTM and CDR2 ANQGSEA. V was clipped by 7 bases and J by 7 bases, with 20 bases between them. CDR3 region: CSAEGGSRGEQYF. CDR3 coding DNA: TGCAGCGCCGAGGGGGGAAGTAGGGGGGAGCAGTACTTC.

This clonotype was detected many times. This chain uses TRBV27 with TRBJ1-5, with D possibly TRBD1 on 5 matching bases. Germline V gene data show CDR1 as MNHEY and CDR2 as SMNVEV (reference sequence). The CDR3 is made up of 16 amino acids. V was cut by 0 bases and J by 4 bases, with 13 bases left in between. The CDR3 loop is CASSLSFDRSNQPQHF. In nucleotides, the CDR3 is TGTGCCAGCAGTTTATCCTTCGACAGAAGTAATCAGCCCCAGCATTTT.

This clonotype has more than one count but fewer than ten. The gene calls are TRBV4-1 and TRBJ1-2, with D perhaps TRBD1 (6 bases). Germline assignment: CDR1 MGHRA and CDR2 YSYEKL. The CDR3 has 14 amino acids. Trimming pared 1 base from V and 1 base from J, leaving 7 bases between. CDR3 nucleotides: TGCGCCAGCAGCCAAGCGGACAGTAACTATGGCTACACCTTC. Translated, it gives CASSQADSNYGYTF.

This clonotype was detected a few times. The rearrangement joins TRBV4-1 to TRBJ2-3; 8 nucleotides agree with TRBD1. Per the germline V gene, CDR1 is MGHRA and CDR2 is YSYEKL. The CDR3 is made up of 18 amino acids. Losses at the gene ends were 0 bases for V and 2 bases for J; bases not matched to a gene: 10. The CDR3 coding sequence is TGCGCCAGCAGCCAAGATGGGGGACAGGCGATATTCACAGATACGCAGTATTTT. Translated: CASSQDGGQAIFTDTQYF.

This clonotype was recorded at least ten times. The chain employs TRBV4-3 and TRBJ2-7; 7 nucleotides agree with TRBD1. The CDR3 totals 15 residues. Germline values: CDR1 LGHNA, CDR2 YSLEER. V was pared by 4 bases and J by 3 bases, with 9 bases of the junction left unmatched. The CDR3 here is CASSLSGQADYEQYF. The CDR3 bases are TGCGCCAGCAGCCTTTCCGGACAGGCGGACTACGAGCAGTACTTC.